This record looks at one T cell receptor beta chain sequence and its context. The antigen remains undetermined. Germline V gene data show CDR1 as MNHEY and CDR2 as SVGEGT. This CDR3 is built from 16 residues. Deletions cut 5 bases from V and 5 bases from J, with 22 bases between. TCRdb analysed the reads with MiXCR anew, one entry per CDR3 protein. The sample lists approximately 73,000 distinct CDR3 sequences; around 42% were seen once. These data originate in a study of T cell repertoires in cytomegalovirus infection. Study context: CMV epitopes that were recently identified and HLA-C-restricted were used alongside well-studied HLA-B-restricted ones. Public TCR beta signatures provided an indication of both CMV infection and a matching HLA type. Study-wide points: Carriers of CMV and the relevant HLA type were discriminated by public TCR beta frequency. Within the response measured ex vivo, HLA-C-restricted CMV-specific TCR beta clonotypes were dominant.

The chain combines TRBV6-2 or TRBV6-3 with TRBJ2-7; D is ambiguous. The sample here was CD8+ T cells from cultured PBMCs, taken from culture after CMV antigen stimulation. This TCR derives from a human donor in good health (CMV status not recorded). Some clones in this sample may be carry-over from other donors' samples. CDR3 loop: CASSGLDIEYGDEQYF. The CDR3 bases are TGTGCCAGCAGTGGCTTAGACATAGAATATGGCGACGAGCAGTACTTC.